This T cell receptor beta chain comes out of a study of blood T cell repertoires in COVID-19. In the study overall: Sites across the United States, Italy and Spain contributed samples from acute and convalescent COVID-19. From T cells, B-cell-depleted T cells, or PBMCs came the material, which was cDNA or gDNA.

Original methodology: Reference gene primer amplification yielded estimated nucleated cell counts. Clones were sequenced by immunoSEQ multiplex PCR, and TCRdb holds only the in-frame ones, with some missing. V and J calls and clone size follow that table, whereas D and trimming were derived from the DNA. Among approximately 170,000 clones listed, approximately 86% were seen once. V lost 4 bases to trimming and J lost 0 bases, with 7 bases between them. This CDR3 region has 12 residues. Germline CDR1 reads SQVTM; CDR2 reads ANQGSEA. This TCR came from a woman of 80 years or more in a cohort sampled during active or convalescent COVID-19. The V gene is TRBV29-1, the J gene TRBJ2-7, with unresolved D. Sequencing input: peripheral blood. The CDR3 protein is CSVVQNSYEQYF. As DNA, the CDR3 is TGCAGCGTTGTTCAGAACTCCTACGAGCAGTACTTC.